A single sample is the source of the 7 T cell receptor beta chains below, sequenced in a study of T-cell memory formation after mild COVID-19. MiXCR, run by TCRdb on the 5' RACE reads, gives a single entry per CDR3 protein. Among about 470,000 distinct CDR3 sequences listed, about 18% were seen once. The sequenced sample was PBMCs or a T cell subset sorted from them (not recorded which). The receptors derive from an adult woman who had mild COVID-19 (a few samples of this study predate the infection). Cell type and time point are not known.

The chain joins TRBV5-1 to TRBJ1-1; D is uncertain. Trimming stripped 0 bases from V and 1 base from J, with 10 bases between. The CDR3 contains 15 residues. CDR1 and CDR2 from the germline V gene are SGHRS and YFSETQ. In nucleotides, the CDR3 is TGCGCCAGCAGCTTGGTTACAACACCGAACACTGAAGCTTTCTTT. This codes for CASSLVTTPNTEAFF.

This clonotype was detected a few times. J is TRBJ2-1 and V is TRBV4-2; 7 nucleotides line up with TRBD2. This CDR3 comprises 18 residues. Trimming removed 0 bases from V and 8 bases from J; junction bases left unmatched: 16. CDR1 LGHNA and CDR2 YNFKEQ come from the germline V gene. As DNA, the CDR3 is TGTGCCAGCAGCCAAGAGGGCCGGACTAGAGCGGGACGGGATGAGCAGTTCTTC. Protein: CASSQEGRTRAGRDEQFF.

This clonotype was counted at least ten times. V and J are TRBV7-2 and TRBJ2-7; 10 bases are a match to TRBD2. The CDR3 length is 17 residues. Germline V gene data show CDR1 as SGHTA and CDR2 as FQGNSA. With V trimmed by 7 bases and J by 12 bases, 24 bases remained unmatched. The CDR3 DNA is TGTGCCAGCATCCAGAACCCCACCCTAGCGGGGGAAGCGATGCGGTACTTC. Protein product: CASIQNPTLAGEAMRYF.

The chain links TRBV5-1 to TRBJ1-1, with 7 bases that match TRBD1. This CDR3 spans 13 amino acids. In germline, CDR1 is SGHRS, CDR2 YFSETQ. Germline trimming cut 7 bases from V and 4 bases from J; bases unmatched to any gene: 7. The CDR3 bases are TGCGCCAGCTTAGGGACAGAGGGCACTGAAGCTTTCTTT. This codes for CASLGTEGTEAFF.

The chain combines TRBV9 with TRBJ1-1, with 7 bases identical to TRBD1. This CDR3 contains 16 residues. Germline loops: CDR1 SGDLS, CDR2 YYNGEE. The V and J ends lost 1 base and 5 bases, in that order; junction bases with no gene match: 11. CDR3 DNA: TGTGCCAGCAGCGTAACGACAGGGACCCTGGGAACTGAAGCTTTCTTT. This translates into CASSVTTGTLGTEAFF.

V and J are TRBV27 and TRBJ2-1; D is unclear. The CDR3 is 11 residues long. Germline V gene sequence: CDR1 MNHEY, CDR2 SMNVEV (reference sequence). V was pared by 1 base and J by 10 bases, with 5 bases between. The CDR3 spells CASSLYPEQFF. The CDR3, as DNA: TGTGCCAGCAGTTTATATCCGGAGCAGTTCTTC.

This clonotype was observed a handful of times. V is TRBV3-1 and J is TRBJ2-1; a possible D gene is TRBD2 (6 bases). The germline gives CDR1 LGHDT, CDR2 YNNKEL (reference sequence). This CDR3 region has 13 residues. V was shortened by 0 bases and J by 10 bases, with 10 bases between the two germline ends. The CDR3 spells CASSQDASGEQFF. The CDR3 DNA reads as TGTGCCAGCAGCCAAGATGCAAGCGGGGAGCAGTTCTTC.